This TCR beta chain was profiled in a study of T cell responses to AZD1222 COVID-19 vaccine. This CDR3 contains 14 residues. Trimming cost V 2 bases and J 7 bases, with 15 bases left between them. Germline loops: CDR1 MNHEY, CDR2 SVGAGI. TCRdb's table, derived via immunoSEQ multiplex PCR, lists solely in-frame clones and lacks some. The sample lists about 130,000 clones, 80% to 95% seen once, with roughly 1% in the top ten. Notes on this clone: Its antigen remains unknown.

Whole-study findings and limits: Among spike-specific TCRs, nearly half reportedly target unmutated variant regions. Baseline serology detected seropositivity in only six or seven AZD1222 recipients. Clonal diversity was possibly underestimated; the donors were predominantly white British and more often female. Spike-specific TCRs gained breadth and depth after people received two AZD1222 doses.

The rearrangement uses TRBV6-5 and TRBJ2-7; D may be TRBD1 or TRBD2 (5 bases each). Sequencing used peripheral blood, obtained 28 days after the second AZD1222 dose. This sequence was found in an adult who received the AZD1222 COVID-19 vaccine. CDR3 nucleotides: TGTGCCAGCAGTTACCGGGACCCTAGTGATGAGCAGTACTTC. Its protein product is CASSYRDPSDEQYF.